These 3 T cell receptor beta chains were all obtained from the same sample, sequenced in a study of T cells in Graves' hyperthyroidism and ophthalmopathy. The CDR3 regions of TCR beta were amplified from RNA transcripts. In the first-round RT-PCR of the TCR CDR3, the HTBI primer set was used. MiXCR, run by TCRdb on the multiplex PCR reads, gives a single entry per CDR3 protein. The sample carries 550,000 to 700,000 distinct CDR3 sequences, approximately 14% recorded once. Sequenced material: blood. These TCRs come from a woman in her 40s with Graves' ophthalmopathy.

V is TRBV5-1 and J is TRBJ1-5; possible D gene TRBD1, 6 bases. V was clipped by 0 bases and J by 4 bases, with 11 bases between them. Germline CDR1 reads SGHRS; CDR2 reads YFSETQ. The CDR3 consists of 15 residues. The CDR3 reads CASSLGGAVNQPQHF. The DNA for the CDR3 is TGCGCCAGCAGCTTGGGGGGGGCAGTTAATCAGCCCCAGCATTTT.

This clonotype was counted at least ten times. The genes are TRBV7-2 and TRBJ1-1; TRBD1 might be the D (6 bases). The CDR3 has 14 amino acids. The germline V and J ends were trimmed by 4 bases and 7 bases, with 16 bases remaining between them. From germline, CDR1 is SGHTA and CDR2 FQGNSA. CDR3 region: CASSYRVGAYEAFF. Written as DNA, the CDR3 is TGTGCCAGCAGCTACAGGGTGGGGGCCTATGAAGCTTTCTTT.

CDR3 sequence: CASSPAGGAGETQYF. The CDR3 bases are TGTGCCAGCAGTCCCGCTGGGGGGGCAGGAGAGACCCAGTACTTC. The chain is built from TRBV28 and TRBJ2-5; D possibly corresponds to TRBD2 (7 bases). V lost 5 bases, J lost 4 bases, and 17 bases lay in between. The CDR3 is made up of 15 amino acids. Looked up from germline, CDR1 is MDHEN and CDR2 is SYDVKM.